This entry lists 10 T cell receptor beta chains sequenced from one sample in a study of cytomegalovirus exposure and HLA in healthy donors. PCR primers comprised 60 Vbeta and 13 Jbeta primers. TCRdb's table, derived via immunoSEQ multiplex PCR, lists solely in-frame clones and lacks some. Reported are roughly 190,000 clones; the ten largest clones contain 5.5% to 7.5%. The sample was PBMCs. All receptors come from a man between 25 and 39 years old in good health and CMV-seronegative.

DNA for the CDR3: TGTGCCAGCAGCCCCGGGGGGGCGGGAAACACTGAAGCTTTCTTT. It translates to CASSPGGAGNTEAFF. This chain connects TRBV9 to TRBJ1-1; tentatively, D is TRBD1 (6 bases). Germline-derived CDR1 and CDR2 are SGDLS and YYNGEE. V was clipped by 4 bases and J by 2 bases, with 15 bases between them. The CDR3 runs to 15 residues.

The chain recombines TRBV5-1 with TRBJ2-3; D is unresolved. The germline gives CDR1 SGHRS, CDR2 YFSETQ. This CDR3 spans 13 amino acids. V shed 0 bases and J shed 5 bases, with 7 bases lying between them. CDR3 nucleotide sequence: TGCGCCAGCAGCTTGGGTCTAAAAGATACGCAGTATTTT. Its translation is CASSLGLKDTQYF.

The V call is TRBV27, the J call TRBJ1-5; TRBD1 agrees at 11 bases. The CDR3 covers 16 residues. In germline, CDR1 is MNHEY, CDR2 SMNVEV (reference sequence). The trim removed 2 bases at V and 10 bases at J, leaving 10 bases unmatched. CDR3 nucleotides: TGTGCCAGCAGTTTACGGGCCGGGACAGGGGGTCTACCCCAGCATTTT. Residues: CASSLRAGTGGLPQHF.

The genes are TRBV2 and TRBJ2-3; 12 bases align to TRBD2. CDR3 length: 16 amino acids. CDR1 is SNHLY and CDR2 is FYNNEI in the germline V gene. V was clipped by 6 bases and J by 4 bases; unmatched bases: 8. CDR3 amino acids: CASRRLAGVGPDTQYF. DNA for the CDR3: TGTGCCAGCAGACGACTAGCGGGAGTCGGGCCAGATACGCAGTATTTT.

The rearrangement links TRBV4-3 to TRBJ2-1, with 12 bases fitting TRBD2. With 0 bases clipped from V and 4 bases from J, the junction kept 4 bases outside the gene matches. The CDR3 is made up of 17 amino acids. Germline CDR1 and CDR2: LGHNA and YSLEER. This chain's CDR3 is CASSQDTLAGGYNEQFF. DNA for the CDR3: TGCGCCAGCAGCCAAGATACCCTAGCGGGGGGGTACAATGAGCAGTTCTTC.

The chain employs TRBV5-6 and TRBJ2-7; perhaps TRBD2 as D (7 bases). Between the trimmed V and J ends, which lost 1 base and 2 bases, there was a span of 13 bases. The CDR3 length is 15 residues. Looked up from germline, CDR1 is SGHDT and CDR2 is YYEEEE. For the CDR3, the DNA is TGTGCCAGCAGCTTGCGGGGAGGGGGAACCTACGAGCAGTACTTC. Translating it yields CASSLRGGGTYEQYF.

The chain recombines TRBV2 with TRBJ1-2, with a possible D match to TRBD1 (5 bases). The germline gives CDR1 SNHLY, CDR2 FYNNEI. V shed 6 bases and J shed 8 bases, with 28 bases lying between them. This CDR3 is built from 17 residues. CDR3 residues: CASSDGGEEHPAGGYTF. In DNA, the CDR3 is TGTGCCAGCAGCGACGGGGGGGAGGAACACCCGGCGGGAGGCTACACCTTC.

The V call is TRBV27, the J call TRBJ2-7; 9 bases are shared with TRBD2. Germline V gives CDR1 MNHEY, CDR2 SMNVEV (reference sequence). This CDR3 is built from 15 residues. V gave up 5 bases and J gave up 4 bases; unmatched junction bases: 9. CDR3 nucleotide sequence: TGTGCCAGCAGTATAGCGGGAGCGGGACTTTACGAGCAGTACTTC. Translation gives CASSIAGAGLYEQYF.

J is TRBJ2-1 and V is TRBV28; TRBD2 aligns across 13 bases. Trimming removed 6 bases from V and 6 bases from J; junction bases left unmatched: 11. Germline CDR1 MDHEN, CDR2 SYDVKM. The length of the CDR3 is 17 residues. CDR3 loop: CASSQGLAGRIGNEQFF. Here the CDR3 DNA reads TGTGCCAGCAGCCAGGGACTAGCGGGAAGAATCGGCAATGAGCAGTTCTTC. Full variable domain (missing parts from reference TRBV28 and TRBJ2-1): DVKVTQSSRYLVKRTGEKVFLECVQDMDHENMFWYRQDPGLGLRLIYFSYDVKMKEKGDIPEGYSVSREKKERFSLILESASTNQTSMYLCASSQGLAGRIGNEQFFGPGTRLTVL.

This chain links TRBV19 with TRBJ1-2, with D uncertain. Germline values: CDR1 LNHDA, CDR2 SQIVND (reference sequence). The V gene lost 3 bases and the J gene lost 1 base, with 9 bases spanning the gap. This CDR3 comprises 14 residues. The CDR3 spells CASSIRPGNYGYTF. CDR3 DNA sequence: TGTGCCAGTAGTATTAGACCGGGTAACTATGGCTACACCTTC. The entire variable domain, with the rest obtained from reference TRBV19 and TRBJ1-2, is as follows: DGGITQSPKYLFRKEGQNVTLSCEQNLNHDAMYWYRQDPGQGLRLIYYSQIVNDFQKGDIAEGYSVSREKKESFPLTVTSAQKNPTAFYLCASSIRPGNYGYTFGSGTRLTVV.